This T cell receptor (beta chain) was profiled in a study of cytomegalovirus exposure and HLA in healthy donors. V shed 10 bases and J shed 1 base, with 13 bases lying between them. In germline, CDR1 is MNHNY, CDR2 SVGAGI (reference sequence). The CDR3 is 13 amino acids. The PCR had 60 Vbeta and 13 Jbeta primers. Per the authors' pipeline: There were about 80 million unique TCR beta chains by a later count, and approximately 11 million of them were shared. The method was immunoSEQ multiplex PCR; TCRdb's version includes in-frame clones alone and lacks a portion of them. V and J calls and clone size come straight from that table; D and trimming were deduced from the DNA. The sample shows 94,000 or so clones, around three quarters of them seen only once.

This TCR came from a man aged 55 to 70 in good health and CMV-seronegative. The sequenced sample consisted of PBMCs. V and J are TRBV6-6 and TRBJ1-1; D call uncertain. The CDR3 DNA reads TGTGCCACAAGGAGGGCCGGGAACACTGAAGCTTTCTTT. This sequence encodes CATRRAGNTEAFF.